Following are 8 T cell receptor beta chains from one sample sequenced in a study of shared T cell receptors in the human thymus. The assay was immunoSEQ multiplex PCR, and TCRdb's table has in-frame clones only and misses some. Of under 850,000 clones listed, roughly 90% were seen once; the top ten hold approximately 0.011%. These data also featured in a second study, about human thymus T cells.

Sequenced sample: thymocytes. The source is a boy in the first two years of life with a congenital heart defect.

The rearrangement joins TRBV21-1 to TRBJ1-2; the table calls TRBD1, which could not be checked here. TRBV21-1 is noted as a pseudogene. This CDR3 comprises 13 residues. The CDR3 here is CASSKGQVYGYTF. DNA for the CDR3: TGTGCCAGCAGCAAAGGACAAGTTTATGGCTACACCTTC.

The rearrangement links TRBV25-1 to TRBJ2-1; 13 bases agree with TRBD2. The length of the CDR3 is 17 residues. The germline CDR1 and CDR2 sequences are MGHDK and SYGVNS. J lost 8 bases, V lost 2 bases, and 9 bases had no gene match. DNA of the CDR3: TGTGCCAGCAGTGAAGCGAGGACTAGCGGGAGAGGCTATGAGCAGTTCTTC. It codes for CASSEARTSGRGYEQFF.

The chain couples TRBV10-3 to TRBJ2-7; perhaps TRBD2 as D (5 bases). Germline V lookup: CDR1 ENHRY, CDR2 SYGVKD. The CDR3 runs 12 residues. V was cut by 9 bases and J by 6 bases, with 15 bases left in between. The CDR3 DNA reads as TGTGCCATGGCGCGAACTAGTTCCGAGCAGTACTTC. Protein: CAMARTSSEQYF.

In this sample, this clone turned up once. The CDR3 nucleotides are TGTGCCAGCAGCTTGGCCCCCCCTCGAGACTACGACCGAGACAATGAGCAGTTCTTC. Its translation: CASSLAPPRDYDRDNEQFF. V and J are TRBV5-6 and TRBJ2-1; D is possibly TRBD2 (5 bases). The V end was cut by 0 bases, the J end by 5 bases, with 24 bases between. This CDR3 spans 19 amino acids. Germline CDR1 and CDR2: SGHDT and YYEEEE.

This chain uses TRBV13 with TRBJ1-2, with 9 bases identical to TRBD1. The CDR3 consists of 15 residues. Per germline, CDR1 PRHDT and CDR2 FYEKMQ (reference sequence). Losses at the gene ends were 6 bases for V and 8 bases for J; bases not matched to a gene: 13. CDR3 region: CASSHKGSGQGGYTF. The CDR3, as DNA: TGTGCCAGCAGTCATAAGGGGTCGGGACAGGGAGGCTACACCTTC.

The genes are TRBV10-3 and TRBJ2-7; 7 nucleotides line up with TRBD2. This CDR3 has 11 amino acids. Germline assignment: CDR1 ENHRY and CDR2 SYGVKD. Trimming took 8 bases from V and 5 from J; bases not matched to a gene: 3. CDR3 in DNA: TGTGCCATCTGGGGGGGAGACGAGCAGTACTTC. Amino acid sequence: CAIWGGDEQYF.

The gene calls are TRBV19 and TRBJ2-1, with 8 bases lining up with TRBD2. V gave up 2 bases and J gave up 6 bases; unmatched junction bases: 6. Germline V gene sequence: CDR1 LNHDA, CDR2 SQIVND (reference sequence). The CDR3 covers 15 residues. This CDR3 reads CASSIKRERFNEQFF. As DNA, the CDR3 is TGTGCCAGTAGTATAAAGCGGGAGAGATTCAATGAGCAGTTCTTC.

The V and J genes are TRBV10-3 and TRBJ2-3; 7 bases agree with TRBD1. J lost 6 bases, V lost 2 bases, and 17 bases had no gene match. The germline V gene has CDR1 ENHRY and CDR2 SYGVKD. The CDR3 runs 18 residues. As DNA, the CDR3 is TGTGCCATCAGTGAGCCCCACACGACAGGGCCTACTGCGGATACGCAGTATTTT. As protein: CAISEPHTTGPTADTQYF.